This T cell receptor beta chain is drawn from a study of cytomegalovirus exposure and HLA in healthy donors. This clone has just one count. What it recognizes is unknown. Trimming shortened V by 2 bases and J by 4 bases, and 11 bases separated the two germline ends. The germline gives CDR1 MDHEN, CDR2 SYDVKM. The CDR3 extends over 15 amino acids. Study-level points and caveats: In vitro work confirmed that a few CMV-associated chains recognize CMV antigens. The classifier, whose performance was assessed in both the original and validation cohorts, reportedly diagnosed cytomegalovirus status with high specificity and sensitivity. The investigators catalogued 180 or so TCR beta chains as cytomegalovirus-associated.

The repertoire was sequenced with immunoSEQ multiplex PCR; TCRdb's copy has only in-frame clones and lacks some. Among under 250,000 clones listed, 81% were seen once. The donors were part of the validation cohort of 100 to 150 subjects. That cohort was separate from the first cohort, which comprised 500 to 850 subjects. This sequence was found in a woman younger than 45 in good health and CMV-seronegative. Source material: PBMCs. V gene TRBV28 combines with J gene TRBJ2-2; D possibly corresponds to TRBD2 (6 bases). The CDR3 loop reads CASSLTGSSTGELFF. The CDR3 DNA sequence: TGTGCCAGCAGTTTAACCGGGAGTTCCACCGGGGAGCTGTTTTTT.